Sequencing of this T cell receptor beta chain was carried out in a study of cytomegalovirus exposure and HLA in healthy donors. Study-level results: Reports state that TCR beta sequences accurately predicted most subjects' HLA-A and HLA-B alleles. Another analysis was done later, and it associated 16,951 TCR beta sequences with HLA alleles at 0.05 false discovery rate. Apparent HLA restriction characterized most CMV-associated TCR beta chains in a later analysis.

The PCR had 60 Vbeta and 13 Jbeta primers. Profiled with immunoSEQ multiplex PCR; TCRdb holds only in-frame clones, not every one. The sample features approximately 30,000 clones, with less than 3.5% in its top ten. Details on this clone: Its antigen is as yet unknown.

CDR1 is SGHRS and CDR2 is YFSETQ in the germline V gene. The V gene lost 3 bases and the J gene lost 4 bases, with 11 bases spanning the gap. The CDR3 totals 14 residues. Sequencing input: PBMCs. V and J are TRBV5-1 and TRBJ2-1, with a weak D call TRBD1 (5 bases). The sequence was collected from a woman aged 40 to 49 in good health and CMV-seropositive. In nucleotides, the CDR3 is TGCGCCAGCAGCTACGACAGAGATTACAATGAGCAGTTCTTC. Residues: CASSYDRDYNEQFF.